This T cell receptor (beta chain) emerged from a study of cytomegalovirus exposure and HLA in healthy donors. The overall study: In a later analysis, the 130 or so validation repertoires were reported to have used the same platform as the roughly 670 first-cohort repertoires.

As regards this clone: Its antigen remains unidentified.

Sequencing used immunoSEQ multiplex PCR; TCRdb keeps in-frame clones, though not all of them. Of tens of thousands of clones listed, more than 85% are singletons. General observations from the study: In the approximately 120 validation repertoires, a later analysis found that first-cohort TCR clusters tended to co-occur. Reports described diagnosis of cytomegalovirus status by the classifier as highly specific and sensitive. TCR beta chains numbering roughly 150 were designated cytomegalovirus-associated.

The CDR3 is made up of 18 amino acids. V shed 3 bases, J shed 5 bases, and the junction held 19 bases outside the gene matches. Germline CDR1 is SGHRS and CDR2 is YFSETQ. The chain couples TRBV5-1 to TRBJ2-7; 8 bases fit TRBD2. The sequencing input was PBMCs. This clonotype was obtained from a man between 18 and 35 years old in good health and CMV-seronegative. For the CDR3, the DNA is TGCGCCAGCAGCTCACCCGGACTAGCCAATCCGCTTAGGAACGAGCAGTACTTC. Residues: CASSSPGLANPLRNEQYF. Full variable domain (missing parts from reference TRBV5-1 and TRBJ2-7): KAGVTQTPRYLIKTRGQQVTLSCSPISGHRSVSWYQQTPGQGLQFLFEYFSETQRNKGNFPGRFSGRQFSNSRSEMNVSTLELGDSALYLCASSSPGLANPLRNEQYFGPGTRLTVT.